This TCR beta chain comes out of a study of T cells in Graves' hyperthyroidism and ophthalmopathy. Whole-study findings and limits: Ophthalmopathy got predicted by the model a median about 6.5 months before its onset.

Amplified TCR beta CDR3 regions came from RNA transcripts. RT-PCR in the first round (using the HTBI primer set) targeted the TCR CDR3. Each CDR3 protein is one row after TCRdb ran MiXCR on the multiplex PCR reads. This sample yields hundreds of thousands of distinct CDR3 sequences, of which 15% to 20% are seen a single time; around 3.9% belongs to the top ten. The CDR3 is 14 residues long. Germline V gene sequence: CDR1 MNHNS, CDR2 SASEGT. The V end was cut by 2 bases, the J end by 1 base, with 8 bases between. This clonotype has at least ten counts. The antigen is undetermined. This sequence originates from a woman between 25 and 40 years old with Graves' hyperthyroidism. The chain has TRBV6-1 and TRBJ1-1; D not resolved. Sequenced input: blood. The CDR3 nucleotides read TGTGCCAGCAGTGAAAAGATGGGGAACACTGAAGCTTTCTTT. It specifies CASSEKMGNTEAFF.